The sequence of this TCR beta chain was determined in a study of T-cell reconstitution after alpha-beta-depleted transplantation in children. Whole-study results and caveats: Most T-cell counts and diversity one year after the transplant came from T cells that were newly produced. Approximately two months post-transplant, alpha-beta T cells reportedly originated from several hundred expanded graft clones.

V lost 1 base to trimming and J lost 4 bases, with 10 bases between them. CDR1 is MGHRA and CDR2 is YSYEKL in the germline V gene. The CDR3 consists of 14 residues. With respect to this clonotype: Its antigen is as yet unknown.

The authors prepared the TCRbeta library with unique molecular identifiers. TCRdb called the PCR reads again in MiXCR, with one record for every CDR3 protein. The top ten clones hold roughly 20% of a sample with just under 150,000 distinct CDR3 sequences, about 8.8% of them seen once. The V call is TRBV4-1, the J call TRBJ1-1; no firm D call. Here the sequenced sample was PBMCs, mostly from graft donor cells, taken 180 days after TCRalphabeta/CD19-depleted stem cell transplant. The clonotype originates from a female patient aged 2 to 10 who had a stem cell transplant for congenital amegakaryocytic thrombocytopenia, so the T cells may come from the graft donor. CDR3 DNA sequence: TGCGCCAGCAGCCAAGGACACCGGCCCACTGAAGCTTTCTTT. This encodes CASSQGHRPTEAFF.